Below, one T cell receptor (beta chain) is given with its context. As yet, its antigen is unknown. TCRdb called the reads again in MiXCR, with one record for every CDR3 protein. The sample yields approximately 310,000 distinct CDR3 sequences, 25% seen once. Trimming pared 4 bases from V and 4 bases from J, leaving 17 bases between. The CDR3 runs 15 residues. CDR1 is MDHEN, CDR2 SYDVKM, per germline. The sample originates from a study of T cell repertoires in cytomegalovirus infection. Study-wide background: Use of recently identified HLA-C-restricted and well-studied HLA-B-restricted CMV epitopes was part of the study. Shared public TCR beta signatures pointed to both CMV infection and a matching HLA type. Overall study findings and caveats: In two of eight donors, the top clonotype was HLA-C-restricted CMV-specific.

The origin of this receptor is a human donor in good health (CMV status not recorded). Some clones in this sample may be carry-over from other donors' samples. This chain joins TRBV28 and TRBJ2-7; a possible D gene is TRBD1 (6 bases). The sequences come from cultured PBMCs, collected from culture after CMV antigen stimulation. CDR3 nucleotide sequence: TGTGCCAGCAGTTCCCCCCGGCAGGGGAGTTACGAGCAGTACTTC. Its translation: CASSSPRQGSYEQYF.